The present entry profiles one T cell receptor beta chain with its context. The antigen is not known. V was pared by 4 bases and J by 7 bases, with 11 bases between. The germline V gene encodes CDR1 LGHDT and CDR2 YNNKEL (reference sequence). CDR3 length equals 14 residues. This sample stems from a study of identical twins. Study-level results: Cross-sectional statistics underpinned the conclusions; the same donors were not followed. Whereas memory repertoires showed no such difference, abundant cord blood beta clonotypes carried fewer insertions. The study found excess low generation probability among twin-shared out-of-frame alpha sequences. Zero-insertion analyses might be partly confounded by invariant T cells like MAIT and iNKT.

TCRdb analysed the 5' RACE reads with MiXCR anew, one entry per CDR3 protein. Of around 200,000 distinct CDR3 sequences in the sample, over 8% were seen once. This chain links TRBV3-1 with TRBJ1-6; a possible D gene is TRBD1 (6 bases). The receptor was derived from a woman between 18 and 30 years old in good health. Sequenced input: memory (CD45RO+) T cells sorted from blood. The CDR3 nucleotides are TGTGCCAGCAGCCCGGTGAGGGGGAATTCACCCCTCCACTTT. It encodes CASSPVRGNSPLHF.